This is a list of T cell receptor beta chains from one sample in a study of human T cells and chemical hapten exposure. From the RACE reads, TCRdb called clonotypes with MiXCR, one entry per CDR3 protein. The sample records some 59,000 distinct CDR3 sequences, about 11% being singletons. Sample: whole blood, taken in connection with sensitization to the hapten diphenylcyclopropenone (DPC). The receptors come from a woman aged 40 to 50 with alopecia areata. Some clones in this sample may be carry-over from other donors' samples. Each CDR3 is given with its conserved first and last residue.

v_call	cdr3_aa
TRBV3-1	CASSQTENSPLHF
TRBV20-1	CSAPLRDRGVGQFF
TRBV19	CASSIGDRGGDTQYF
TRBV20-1	CSASPVVGSTIYF
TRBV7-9	CASSSRLAGTDTQYF
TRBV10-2	CASSESDRGDIQYF
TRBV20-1	CSARGPNTEAFF
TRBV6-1	CASRETGGRNTEAFF
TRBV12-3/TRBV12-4	CASSQRRLSSYNEQFF
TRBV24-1	CATRGTGADTQYF
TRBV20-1	CSLIRDRARSDIQYF